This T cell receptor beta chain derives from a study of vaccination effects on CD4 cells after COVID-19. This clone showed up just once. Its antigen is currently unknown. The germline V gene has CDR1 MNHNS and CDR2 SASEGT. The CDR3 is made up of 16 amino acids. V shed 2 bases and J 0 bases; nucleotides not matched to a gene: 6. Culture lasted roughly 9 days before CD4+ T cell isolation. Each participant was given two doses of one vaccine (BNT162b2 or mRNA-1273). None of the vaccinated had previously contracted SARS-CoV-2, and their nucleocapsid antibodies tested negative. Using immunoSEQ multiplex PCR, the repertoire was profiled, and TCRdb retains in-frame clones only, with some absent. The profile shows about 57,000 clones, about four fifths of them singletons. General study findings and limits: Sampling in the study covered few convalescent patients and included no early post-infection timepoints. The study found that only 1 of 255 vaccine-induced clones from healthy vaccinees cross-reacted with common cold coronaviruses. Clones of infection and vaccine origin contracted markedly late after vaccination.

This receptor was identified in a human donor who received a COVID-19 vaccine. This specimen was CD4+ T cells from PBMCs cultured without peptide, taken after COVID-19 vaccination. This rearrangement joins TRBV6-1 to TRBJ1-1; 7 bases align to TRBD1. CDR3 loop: CASSEFRTGMNTEAFF. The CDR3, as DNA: TGTGCCAGCAGTGAATTTAGGACAGGAATGAACACTGAAGCTTTCTTT.